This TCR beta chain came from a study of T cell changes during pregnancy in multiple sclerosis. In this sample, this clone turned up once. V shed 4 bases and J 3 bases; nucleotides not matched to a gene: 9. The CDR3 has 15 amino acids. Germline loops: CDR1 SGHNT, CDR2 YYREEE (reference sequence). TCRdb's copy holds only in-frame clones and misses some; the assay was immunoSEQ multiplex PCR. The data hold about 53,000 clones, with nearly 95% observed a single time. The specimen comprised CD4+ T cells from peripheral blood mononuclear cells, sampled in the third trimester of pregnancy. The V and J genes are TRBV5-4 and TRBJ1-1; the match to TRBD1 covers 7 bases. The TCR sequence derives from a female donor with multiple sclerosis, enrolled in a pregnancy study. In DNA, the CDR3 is TGTGCCAGCAGCCCGACAGGGTTGTTGGACACTGAAGCTTTCTTT. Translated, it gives CASSPTGLLDTEAFF.